The 15 T cell receptor beta chains in this list originate from one sample, sequenced in a study of cytomegalovirus exposure and HLA in healthy donors. The PCR used 60 Vbeta and 13 Jbeta primers. Sequencing used immunoSEQ multiplex PCR; TCRdb keeps in-frame clones, though not all of them. Of about 76,000 clones listed, 60% to 75% are singletons. Sequencing was carried out using PBMCs. The source is a woman between 40 and 55 years old in good health and CMV-seropositive.

The chain employs TRBV6-5 and TRBJ2-2; D is unclear. This CDR3 is 14 amino acids long. Trimming cost V 2 bases and J 5 bases, with 9 bases left between them. Germline V gene sequence: CDR1 MNHEY, CDR2 SVGAGI. CDR3 bases: TGTGCCAGCAGTTACAGTCATCAGACCGGGGAGCTGTTTTTT. The encoded protein is CASSYSHQTGELFF.

This chain joins TRBV27 and TRBJ2-3; D gene uncertain. The CDR3 is made up of 15 amino acids. The V gene's germline CDR1 is MNHEY and CDR2 SMNVEV (reference sequence). V was pared by 0 bases and J by 6 bases, with 13 bases between. The CDR3, as DNA: TGTGCCAGCAGTTTATCGAGTCTAGTAACGGATACGCAGTATTTT. Amino acid sequence: CASSLSSLVTDTQYF.

The rearrangement joins TRBV29-1 to TRBJ2-7, with 7 bases lining up with TRBD1. Germline loops: CDR1 SQVTM, CDR2 ANQGSEA. J lost 4 bases, V lost 6 bases, and 9 bases had no gene match. The CDR3 spans 13 residues. CDR3 loop: CSVGGQELYEQYF. In nucleotides, the CDR3 is TGCAGCGTCGGAGGACAGGAACTTTACGAGCAGTACTTC.

The chain links TRBV7-2 to TRBJ1-1; tentatively, D is TRBD1 (5 bases). V was shortened by 1 base and J by 7 bases, with 13 bases between the two germline ends. The CDR3 extends over 14 amino acids. The germline V gene has CDR1 SGHTA and CDR2 FQGNSA. Here the CDR3 reads CASSLGGGTREAFF. The CDR3 DNA reads as TGTGCCAGCAGCTTAGGGGGGGGAACCCGTGAAGCTTTCTTT.

This clone was counted a single time. The CDR3 reads CASSIAGRYEQYF. The CDR3 region has the DNA TGTGCCAGTAGTATTGCGGGTCGCTACGAGCAGTACTTC. V and J are TRBV19 and TRBJ2-7; D is possibly TRBD2 (5 bases). This CDR3 has 13 amino acids. Germline CDR1 is LNHDA and CDR2 is SQIVND (reference sequence). V was pared by 3 bases and J by 3 bases, with 9 bases between.

The CDR3 region is CASLQGGATTDTQYF. The CDR3, as DNA: TGTGCCTCCCTACAAGGGGGGGCGACCACAGATACGCAGTATTTT. The chain employs TRBV28 and TRBJ2-3, with a possible D match to TRBD2 (7 bases). This CDR3 region has 15 residues. V lost 11 bases and J lost 2, with 20 bases in between. Germline V gene sequence: CDR1 MDHEN, CDR2 SYDVKM. The variable domain in full, completed from reference TRBV28 and TRBJ2-3, reads DVKVTQSSRYLVKRTGEKVFLECVQDMDHENMFWYRQDPGLGLRLIYFSYDVKMKEKGDIPEGYSVSREKKERFSLILESASTNQTSMYLCASLQGGATTDTQYFGPGTRLTVL.

The chain's CDR3 is CASSLDLPGNSPLHF. The CDR3 bases are TGCGCCAGCAGCTTGGATCTTCCGGGGAATTCACCCCTCCACTTT. The gene calls are TRBV5-1 and TRBJ1-6, with D hard to call. V lost 0 bases, J lost 7 bases, and 11 bases lay in between. The CDR3 has 15 amino acids. CDR1 is SGHRS and CDR2 is YFSETQ in the germline V gene.

This chain links TRBV5-8 with TRBJ1-5, with D unresolved. V was cut by 0 bases and J by 4 bases, with 5 bases left in between. Germline assignment: CDR1 SGHTS and CDR2 YDEGEE. This CDR3 region has 13 residues. DNA of the CDR3: TGTGCCAGCAGCTTGGTCCAAAATCAGCCCCAGCATTTT. Protein sequence: CASSLVQNQPQHF.

This chain connects TRBV28 to TRBJ1-2, with a possible D match to TRBD1 (6 bases). Trimming left V 3 bases short and J 7 bases short, with 12 bases between. Germline assignment: CDR1 MDHEN and CDR2 SYDVKM. The CDR3 runs 13 residues. The CDR3 region is CASSLVQGFGYTF. CDR3 bases: TGTGCCAGCAGTTTGGTACAGGGTTTTGGCTACACCTTC.

This chain joins TRBV4-1 and TRBJ1-1; a weak D match, TRBD1 (6 bases). Trimming removed 3 bases from V and 6 bases from J, with 14 bases in between. This CDR3 spans 14 amino acids. CDR1 and CDR2 (germline): MGHRA, YSYEKL. DNA of the CDR3: TGCGCCAGCAGCCAGGTCGGGACACCACCTGAAGCTTTCTTT. This gives the protein CASSQVGTPPEAFF.

V gene TRBV25-1 combines with J gene TRBJ2-1, with 8 positions matching TRBD1. This CDR3 region has 15 residues. Unmatched junction bases numbered 7, after V lost 4 bases and J lost 5 bases. The germline V gene has CDR1 MGHDK and CDR2 SYGVNS. The CDR3 region is CASSGEGQGNNEQFF. CDR3 DNA sequence: TGTGCCAGCAGTGGGGAAGGACAGGGCAACAATGAGCAGTTCTTC.

This clone was counted between two and nine times. The J gene is TRBJ2-7, the V gene TRBV5-4, with a possible D match to TRBD1 (5 bases). V was clipped by 4 bases and J by 0 bases, with 14 bases between them. The germline V gene has CDR1 SGHNT and CDR2 YYREEE (reference sequence). The CDR3 length is 15 residues. The CDR3 loop is CASSPSPDSSYEQYF. The DNA for the CDR3 is TGTGCCAGCAGCCCATCCCCAGACAGCTCCTACGAGCAGTACTTC.

This clone was detected only once. The chain carries TRBV27 and TRBJ2-5; TRBD2 agrees at 12 bases. The V gene's germline CDR1 is MNHEY and CDR2 SMNVEV (reference sequence). The CDR3 runs to 13 residues. V lost 8 bases to trimming and J lost 4 bases; unmatched junction nucleotides: 2. The CDR3 reads CASSTSGRETQYF. In nucleotides, the CDR3 is TGTGCCAGCTCGACTAGCGGGAGAGAGACCCAGTACTTC.

V gene TRBV7-2 combines with J gene TRBJ2-1; 7 nucleotides align to TRBD1. This CDR3 spans 14 amino acids. V lost 0 bases and J lost 7; bases outside the gene matches: 3. Germline loops: CDR1 SGHTA, CDR2 FQGNSA. The CDR3 DNA reads as TGTGCCAGCAGCTTAGCCCTCAGGGGGAATGAGCAGTTCTTC. Residues: CASSLALRGNEQFF.

This sequence joins TRBV9 and TRBJ2-5, with unresolved D. Germline CDR1 is SGDLS and CDR2 is YYNGEE. This CDR3 is 14 amino acids long. V dropped 4 bases and J dropped 5 bases, with 15 bases sitting between them. The CDR3 bases are TGTGCCAGCAGCCTTGGGCCGCCAAGGGAGACCCAGTACTTC. Protein sequence: CASSLGPPRETQYF.